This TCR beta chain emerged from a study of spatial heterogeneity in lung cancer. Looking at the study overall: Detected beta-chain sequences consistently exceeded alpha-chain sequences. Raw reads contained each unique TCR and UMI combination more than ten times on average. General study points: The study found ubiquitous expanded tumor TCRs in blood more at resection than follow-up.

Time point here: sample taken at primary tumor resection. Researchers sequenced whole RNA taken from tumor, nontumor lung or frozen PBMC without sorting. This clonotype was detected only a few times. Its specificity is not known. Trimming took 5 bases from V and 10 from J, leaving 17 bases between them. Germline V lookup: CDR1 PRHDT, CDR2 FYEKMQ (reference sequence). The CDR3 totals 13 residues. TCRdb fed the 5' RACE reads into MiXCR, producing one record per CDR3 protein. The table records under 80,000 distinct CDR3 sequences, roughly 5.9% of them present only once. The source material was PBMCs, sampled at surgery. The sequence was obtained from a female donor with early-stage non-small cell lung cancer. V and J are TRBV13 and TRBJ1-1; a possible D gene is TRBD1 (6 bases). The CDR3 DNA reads TGTGCCAGCAGCCTCACAGGGACTCTAGTAGCTTTCTTT. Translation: CASSLTGTLVAFF.